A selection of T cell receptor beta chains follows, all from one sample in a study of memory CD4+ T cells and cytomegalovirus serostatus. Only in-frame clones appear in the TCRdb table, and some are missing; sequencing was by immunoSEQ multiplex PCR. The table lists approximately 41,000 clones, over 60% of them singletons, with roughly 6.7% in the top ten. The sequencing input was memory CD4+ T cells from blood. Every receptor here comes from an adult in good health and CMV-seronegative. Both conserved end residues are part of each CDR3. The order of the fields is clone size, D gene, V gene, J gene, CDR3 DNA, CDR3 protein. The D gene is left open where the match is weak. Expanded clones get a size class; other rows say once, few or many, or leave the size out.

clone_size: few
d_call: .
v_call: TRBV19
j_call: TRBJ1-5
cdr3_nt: TGTGCCAGTAACCCCTATTTGGACACATATCAGCCCCAGCATTTT
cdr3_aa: CASNPYLDTYQPQHF

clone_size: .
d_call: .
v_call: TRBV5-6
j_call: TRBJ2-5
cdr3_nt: TGTGCCAGCAGCTACGGGCCGTCCATCGAAGAGACCCAGTACTTC
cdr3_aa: CASSYGPSIEETQYF

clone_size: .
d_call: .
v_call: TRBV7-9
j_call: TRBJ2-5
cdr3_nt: TGTGCCAGCAGCTTAATGACAGTACAAGAGACCCAGTACTTC
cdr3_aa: CASSLMTVQETQYF

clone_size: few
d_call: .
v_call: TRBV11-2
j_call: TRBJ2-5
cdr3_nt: TGTGCCAGCAGCCCGGGGAACCTCCAGTCGGTGCAAGAGACCCAGTACTTC
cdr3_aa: CASSPGNLQSVQETQYF

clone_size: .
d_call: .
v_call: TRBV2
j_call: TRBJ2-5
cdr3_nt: TGTGCCAGCAGTGGGCAGGGAGGATCGGAGACCCAGTACTTC
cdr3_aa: CASSGQGGSETQYF

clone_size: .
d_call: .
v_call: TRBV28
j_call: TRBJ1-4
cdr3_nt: TGTGCCAGCACTCCCCCTACTAATGAAAAACTGTTTTTT
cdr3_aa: CASTPPTNEKLFF

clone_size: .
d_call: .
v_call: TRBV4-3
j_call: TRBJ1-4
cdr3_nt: TGCGCCAGCAGCCAAGTGACGAAGGGGAGTGGGGGGATTTTTTTT
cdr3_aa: CASSQVTKGSGGIFF

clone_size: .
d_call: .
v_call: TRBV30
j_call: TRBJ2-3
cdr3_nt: TGTGCCTGGAGTGAGGGGCTAGCTACAGATACGCAGTATTTT
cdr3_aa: CAWSEGLATDTQYF

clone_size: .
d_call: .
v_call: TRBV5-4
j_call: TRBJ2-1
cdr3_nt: TGTGCCAGCAGCTTGCCGGGACCATACAATGAGCAGTTCTTC
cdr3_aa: CASSLPGPYNEQFF

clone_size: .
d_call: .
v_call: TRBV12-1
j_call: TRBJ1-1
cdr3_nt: TGTGCCAGTTTGGGAGGGGATGGCACTGAAGCTTTCTTT
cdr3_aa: CASLGGDGTEAFF

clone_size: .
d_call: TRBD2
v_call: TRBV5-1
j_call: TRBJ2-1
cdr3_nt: TGCGCCAGCAGCTTGAACGCGGGAGTGGCAACCAATGAGCAGTTCTTC
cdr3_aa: CASSLNAGVATNEQFF

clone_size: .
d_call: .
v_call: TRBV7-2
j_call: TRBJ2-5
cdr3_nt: TGTGCCAGCAGCCAGGAATACTTAGGGACCCAGTACTTC
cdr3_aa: CASSQEYLGTQYF

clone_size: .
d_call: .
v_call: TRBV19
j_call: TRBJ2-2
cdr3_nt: TGTGCCAGTAGTATAATGGGCGGGACTCCTAACACCGGGGAGCTGTTTTTT
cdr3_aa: CASSIMGGTPNTGELFF

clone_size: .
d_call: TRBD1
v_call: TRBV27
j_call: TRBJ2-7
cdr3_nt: TGTGCCAGCAGTCGAGCCGGGACAGGGGGCTACGAGCAGTACTTC
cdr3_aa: CASSRAGTGGYEQYF

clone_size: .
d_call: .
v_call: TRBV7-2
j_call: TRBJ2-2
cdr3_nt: TGTGCCAGCAGCTTAGCGGGGGCTAGCGGTACCGGGGAGCTGTTTTTT
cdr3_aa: CASSLAGASGTGELFF

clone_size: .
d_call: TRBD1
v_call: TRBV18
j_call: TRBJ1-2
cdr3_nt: TGTGCCAGCTCACCAGCCGGGACAGAGAACTATGGCTACACCTTC
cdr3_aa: CASSPAGTENYGYTF

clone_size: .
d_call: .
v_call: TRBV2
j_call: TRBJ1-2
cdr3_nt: TGTGCCAGCAGTAGTGGAGGCACTAACTATGGCTACACCTTC
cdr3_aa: CASSSGGTNYGYTF

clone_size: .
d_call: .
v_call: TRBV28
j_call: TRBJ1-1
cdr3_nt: TGTGCCAGTTCGACCTTAGGCACTGAAGCTTTCTTT
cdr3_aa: CASSTLGTEAFF

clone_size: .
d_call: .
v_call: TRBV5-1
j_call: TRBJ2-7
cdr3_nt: TGCGCCAGCGGGTTACAGGACGCCCTCTACGACGAGCAGTACTTC
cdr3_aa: CASGLQDALYDEQYF

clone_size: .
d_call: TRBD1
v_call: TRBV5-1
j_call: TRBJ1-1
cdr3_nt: TGCGCCAGCAGCTTGGCTCAGGGGGATATGAACACTGAAGCTTTCTTT
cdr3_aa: CASSLAQGDMNTEAFF

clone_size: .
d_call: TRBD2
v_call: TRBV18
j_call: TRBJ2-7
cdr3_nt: TGTGCCAGCTCCGGACTAGCGGGAATGGAGCAGTACTTC
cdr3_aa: CASSGLAGMEQYF

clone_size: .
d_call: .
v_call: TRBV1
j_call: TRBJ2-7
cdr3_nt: TGCACCAGCAGCCAACGATTGGCCGATACCACCTACGAGCAGTACTTC
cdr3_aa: CTSSQRLADTTYEQYF

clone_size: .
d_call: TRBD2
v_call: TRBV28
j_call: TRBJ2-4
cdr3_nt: TGTGCCAGCACCGGAACTTTAGCGGGAGTTCAGTACTTC
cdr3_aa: CASTGTLAGVQYF

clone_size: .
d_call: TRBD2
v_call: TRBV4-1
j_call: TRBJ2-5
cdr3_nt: TGCGCCAGCAGCCAAGACCCCCTAGCGGGATCTGAGACCCAGTACTTC
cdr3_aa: CASSQDPLAGSETQYF

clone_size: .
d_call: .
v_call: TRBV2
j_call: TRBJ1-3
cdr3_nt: TGTGCCAGCAAGGGACCGTTCGGAAACACCATATATTTT
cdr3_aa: CASKGPFGNTIYF

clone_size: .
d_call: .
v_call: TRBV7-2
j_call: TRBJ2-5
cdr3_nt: TGTGCCAGCAGCTATAGCCCCGGCCAGACACAAGAGACCCAGTACTTC
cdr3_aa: CASSYSPGQTQETQYF

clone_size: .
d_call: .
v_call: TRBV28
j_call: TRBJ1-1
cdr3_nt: TGTGCCAGTCAGGCCGTTGCGGACACTGAAGCTTTCTTT
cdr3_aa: CASQAVADTEAFF

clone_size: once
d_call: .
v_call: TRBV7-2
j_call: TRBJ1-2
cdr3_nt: TGTGCCAGCAGCTTTTATGCCGAAGGAGTTCAACCCCCCTTC
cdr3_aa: CASSFYAEGVQPPF

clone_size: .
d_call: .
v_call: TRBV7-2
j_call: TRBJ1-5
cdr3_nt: TGTGCCAGCAGCTTAGTGGACAGTAGCAATCAGCCCCAGCATTTT
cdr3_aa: CASSLVDSSNQPQHF

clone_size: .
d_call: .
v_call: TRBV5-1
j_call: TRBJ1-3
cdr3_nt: TGCGCCAGCGGCCCCGGACCGGGCTCTGGAAACACCATATATTTT
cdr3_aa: CASGPGPGSGNTIYF

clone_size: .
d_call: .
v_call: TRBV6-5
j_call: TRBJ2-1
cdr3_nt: TGTGCCAGCAACAGCAATGAGCAGTTCTTC
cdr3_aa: CASNSNEQFF

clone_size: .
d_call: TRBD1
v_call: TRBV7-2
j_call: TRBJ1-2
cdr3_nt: TGTGCCAGCACCAGCTTACAGGGGACCTTCTATGGCTACACCTTC
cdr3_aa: CASTSLQGTFYGYTF

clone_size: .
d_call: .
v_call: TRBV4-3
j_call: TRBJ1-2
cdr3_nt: TGCGCCAGCAGCCTTCGGGCAGAGTCGAACTATGGCTACACCTTC
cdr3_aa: CASSLRAESNYGYTF